This is a list of T cell receptor beta chains from one sample in a study of Ad26.COV2.S vaccination and SARS-CoV-2 variants. Produced via immunoSEQ multiplex PCR; TCRdb's table is partial and in-frame only. The top ten hold about 2.8% of the sample, which has 250,000 or so clones, roughly 89% seen once. The source material was peripheral blood, sampled in a trial of Ad26.COV2.S vaccine versus placebo. These receptors came from a person aged 18-60 years who received the Ad26.COV2.S COVID-19 vaccine or a placebo. CDR3s include the opening cysteine and the closing phenylalanine or tryptophan. The order of the fields is V gene, J gene, clone size, D gene, CDR3 protein, CDR3 DNA. A D gene is named only where the DNA matches it firmly. Only some rows state a clone size, as once, few, many or a class for expanded clones.

V gene: TRBV19
J gene: TRBJ1-4
clone size: NA
D gene: NA
CDR3 protein: CASSIGRATNEKLFF
CDR3 DNA: TGTGCCAGTAGTATTGGGAGGGCAACTAATGAAAAACTGTTTTTT

V gene: TRBV29-1
J gene: TRBJ2-3
clone size: NA
D gene: NA
CDR3 protein: CSVEAARSMVDTQYF
CDR3 DNA: TGCAGCGTTGAGGCGGCTCGGAGTATGGTAGATACGCAGTATTTT

V gene: TRBV6-5
J gene: TRBJ2-5
clone size: NA
D gene: NA
CDR3 protein: CASRVYGVQETQYF
CDR3 DNA: TGTGCCAGCAGGGTATACGGAGTACAAGAGACCCAGTACTTC

V gene: TRBV6-5
J gene: TRBJ2-1
clone size: once
D gene: TRBD1
CDR3 protein: CALGGQLTYNEQFF
CDR3 DNA: TGTGCCCTTGGGGGACAGTTAACCTACAATGAGCAGTTCTTC

V gene: TRBV9
J gene: TRBJ2-2
clone size: NA
D gene: TRBD1
CDR3 protein: CASSTSGQGPGELFF
CDR3 DNA: TGTGCCAGCAGCACCTCGGGACAGGGCCCCGGGGAGCTGTTTTTT

V gene: TRBV6-5
J gene: TRBJ1-2
clone size: NA
D gene: TRBD1
CDR3 protein: CASSPYDRGGYTF
CDR3 DNA: TGTGCCAGCAGTCCATACGACAGGGGTGGCTACACCTTC

V gene: TRBV4-1
J gene: TRBJ1-4
clone size: NA
D gene: NA
CDR3 protein: CASSQEGGSGEKLFF
CDR3 DNA: TGCGCCAGCAGCCAAGAGGGCGGAAGTGGCGAAAAACTGTTTTTT

V gene: TRBV4-3
J gene: TRBJ2-1
clone size: NA
D gene: TRBD2
CDR3 protein: CASSQTSGSQNEQFF
CDR3 DNA: TGCGCCAGCAGCCAGACTAGCGGGAGTCAGAATGAGCAGTTCTTC

V gene: TRBV4-2
J gene: TRBJ2-3
clone size: NA
D gene: NA
CDR3 protein: CASSLRSDSRTDTQYF
CDR3 DNA: TGTGCCAGCAGCCTAAGGTCGGACAGTCGCACAGATACGCAGTATTTT

V gene: TRBV5-4
J gene: TRBJ1-1
clone size: NA
D gene: NA
CDR3 protein: CASSLDRGGGTEAFF
CDR3 DNA: TGTGCCAGCAGCTTGGATCGTGGGGGAGGAACTGAAGCTTTCTTT

V gene: TRBV18
J gene: TRBJ2-3
clone size: NA
D gene: NA
CDR3 protein: CASSRSGGHTQYF
CDR3 DNA: TGTGCCAGCTCACGGTCCGGCGGGCATACGCAGTATTTT

V gene: TRBV29-1
J gene: TRBJ2-3
clone size: NA
D gene: TRBD2
CDR3 protein: CSVEGREGRSDTQYF
CDR3 DNA: TGCAGCGTTGAGGGTCGGGAGGGCCGTTCTGATACGCAGTATTTT

V gene: TRBV7-8
J gene: TRBJ2-1
clone size: NA
D gene: TRBD2
CDR3 protein: CASRSRGGSYNEQFF
CDR3 DNA: TGTGCCAGCAGATCGCGGGGGGGTTCTTACAATGAGCAGTTCTTC

V gene: TRBV7-6
J gene: TRBJ2-5
clone size: NA
D gene: TRBD2
CDR3 protein: CASSLGLAGAPGTQYF
CDR3 DNA: TGTGCCAGCAGCTTAGGACTAGCGGGGGCCCCAGGGACCCAGTACTTC

V gene: TRBV11-2
J gene: TRBJ1-5
clone size: NA
D gene: NA
CDR3 protein: CASSLGIEQPQHF
CDR3 DNA: TGTGCCAGCAGCTTGGGGATAGAACAGCCCCAGCATTTT

V gene: TRBV4-3
J gene: TRBJ1-1
clone size: NA
D gene: NA
CDR3 protein: CASSQEVTMGTEAFF
CDR3 DNA: TGCGCCAGCAGCCAAGAAGTCACCATGGGAACTGAAGCTTTCTTT

V gene: TRBV7-3
J gene: TRBJ2-1
clone size: NA
D gene: TRBD1
CDR3 protein: CASSTEAGGRNEQFF
CDR3 DNA: TGTGCCAGCAGCACCGAGGCAGGGGGTCGCAATGAGCAGTTCTTC

V gene: TRBV20-1
J gene: TRBJ1-4
clone size: many
D gene: TRBD1
CDR3 protein: CSASVRGRVLCEKLFF
CDR3 DNA: TGCAGTGCTAGTGTCAGGGGGCGCGTTCTTTGTGAAAAACTGTTTTTT

V gene: TRBV6-6
J gene: TRBJ2-7
clone size: NA
D gene: NA
CDR3 protein: CASSYEDGRSYEQYF
CDR3 DNA: TGTGCCAGCAGTTACGAGGACGGACGATCCTACGAGCAGTACTTC

V gene: TRBV7-9
J gene: TRBJ1-6
clone size: NA
D gene: NA
CDR3 protein: CASSLVRENSPLHF
CDR3 DNA: TGTGCCAGCAGCTTAGTTCGAGAAAATTCACCCCTCCACTTT

V gene: TRBV7-2
J gene: TRBJ1-2
clone size: NA
D gene: NA
CDR3 protein: CASSLIVAKYGYTF
CDR3 DNA: TGTGCCAGCAGCCTAATAGTGGCCAAGTATGGCTACACCTTC

V gene: TRBV18
J gene: TRBJ2-2
clone size: NA
D gene: NA
CDR3 protein: CASARRTVNTGELFF
CDR3 DNA: TGTGCCAGCGCGCGACGGACAGTGAACACCGGGGAGCTGTTTTTT

V gene: TRBV19
J gene: TRBJ1-5
clone size: once
D gene: TRBD1
CDR3 protein: CASSKLSGTGEAQHF
CDR3 DNA: TGTGCCAGTAGTAAACTGTCGGGGACAGGGGAAGCCCAGCATTTT

V gene: TRBV5-6
J gene: TRBJ2-5
clone size: NA
D gene: NA
CDR3 protein: CASSPRGRGVETQYF
CDR3 DNA: TGTGCCAGCAGCCCCCGGGGGCGCGGTGTAGAGACCCAGTACTTC

V gene: TRBV28
J gene: TRBJ2-1
clone size: NA
D gene: TRBD2
CDR3 protein: CASSSVAGRSYNEQFF
CDR3 DNA: TGTGCCAGCAGTTCCGTAGCGGGGAGATCCTACAATGAGCAGTTCTTC

V gene: TRBV18
J gene: TRBJ1-1
clone size: NA
D gene: NA
CDR3 protein: CASSPPTAVKNTEAFF
CDR3 DNA: TGTGCCAGCTCACCTCCTACGGCAGTGAAGAACACTGAAGCTTTCTTT

V gene: TRBV7-2
J gene: TRBJ2-1
clone size: NA
D gene: TRBD2
CDR3 protein: CASLVSGGYNEQFF
CDR3 DNA: TGTGCCAGCCTTGTTAGCGGGGGTTACAATGAGCAGTTCTTC

V gene: TRBV24-1
J gene: TRBJ2-2
clone size: once
D gene: TRBD1
CDR3 protein: CATSDPTGIYTGELFF
CDR3 DNA: TGTGCCACCAGTGACCCGACAGGGATCTACACCGGGGAGCTGTTTTTT

V gene: TRBV4-3
J gene: TRBJ1-3
clone size: NA
D gene: NA
CDR3 protein: CASSQDRGFSGNTIYF
CDR3 DNA: TGCGCCAGCAGCCAAGACAGGGGATTCTCTGGAAACACCATATATTTT

V gene: TRBV24-1
J gene: TRBJ1-5
clone size: NA
D gene: TRBD1
CDR3 protein: CATSPGGFIQPQHF
CDR3 DNA: TGTGCCACCAGTCCAGGGGGCTTTATTCAGCCCCAGCATTTT

V gene: TRBV10-3
J gene: TRBJ1-5
clone size: NA
D gene: NA
CDR3 protein: CAISELQGPQHF
CDR3 DNA: TGTGCCATCAGTGAGTTACAGGGACCCCAGCATTTT

V gene: TRBV7-2
J gene: TRBJ2-1
clone size: NA
D gene: NA
CDR3 protein: CASSPIVLANEQFF
CDR3 DNA: TGTGCCAGCAGCCCGATAGTACTGGCCAATGAGCAGTTCTTC

V gene: TRBV5-1
J gene: TRBJ2-7
clone size: NA
D gene: NA
CDR3 protein: CASSFTGISQTYEQYF
CDR3 DNA: TGCGCCAGCAGCTTTACAGGGATTTCCCAGACCTACGAGCAGTACTTC

V gene: TRBV5-4
J gene: TRBJ2-3
clone size: NA
D gene: NA
CDR3 protein: CASSYTQGLTSTDTQYF
CDR3 DNA: TGTGCCAGCAGCTATACTCAGGGACTGACTAGCACAGATACGCAGTATTTT

V gene: TRBV6-5
J gene: TRBJ2-7
clone size: NA
D gene: NA
CDR3 protein: CASRLTERGQEQYF
CDR3 DNA: TGTGCCAGCAGGCTTACCGAAAGGGGACAAGAGCAGTACTTC

V gene: TRBV4-2
J gene: TRBJ2-3
clone size: NA
D gene: TRBD2
CDR3 protein: CASSQDRAGGTDTQYF
CDR3 DNA: TGTGCCAGCAGCCAAGATCGAGCGGGGGGCACAGATACGCAGTATTTT

V gene: TRBV18
J gene: TRBJ2-1
clone size: few
D gene: NA
CDR3 protein: CASSPSQQGWNEQFF
CDR3 DNA: TGTGCCAGCTCACCATCCCAACAGGGTTGGAATGAGCAGTTCTTC

V gene: TRBV6-5
J gene: TRBJ1-1
clone size: NA
D gene: NA
CDR3 protein: CASSYLDRNTEAFF
CDR3 DNA: TGTGCCAGCAGTTACTTGGACCGGAACACTGAAGCTTTCTTT

V gene: TRBV6-1
J gene: TRBJ2-5
clone size: NA
D gene: TRBD2
CDR3 protein: CASSAGGETQYF
CDR3 DNA: TGTGCCAGCAGTGCGGGGGGGGAGACCCAGTACTTC

V gene: TRBV2
J gene: TRBJ1-1
clone size: few
D gene: TRBD1
CDR3 protein: CASSEAGTGTEAFF
CDR3 DNA: TGTGCCAGCAGTGAAGCGGGGACAGGGACCGAAGCTTTCTTT

V gene: TRBV5-1
J gene: TRBJ1-4
clone size: NA
D gene: TRBD1
CDR3 protein: CASSIGQGGISNEKLFF
CDR3 DNA: TGCGCCAGCAGCATTGGACAGGGAGGGATTTCTAATGAAAAACTGTTTTTT